This TCR beta chain was documented in a study of metastatic and nonmetastatic thyroid tumors. Across the whole study: The study looked at repertoires side by side in blood and in tumor or nodule tissue from malignant and benign thyroid patients.

TCRdb redid the clone calls on the PCR reads using MiXCR. The data show about 9,600 clones, more than 25% seen once. By sample share, this clone is medium-sized. Thyroid surgery was preceded by no treatment in any patient. The germline CDR1 and CDR2 sequences are DFQATT and SNEGSKA (reference sequence). CDR3 length: 16 amino acids. Germline trimming cut 3 bases from V and 0 bases from J; bases unmatched to any gene: 8. The TCR comes from a female donor with papillary thyroid cancer or a benign thyroid nodule (not recorded which). Some clones in this sample may be carry-over from other donors' samples. The sample was tumor tissue. The chain recombines TRBV20-1 with TRBJ1-1; 9 positions agree with TRBD1. CDR3 protein: CSASAGTGKMNTEAFF. CDR3 bases: TGCAGTGCTAGTGCCGGGACAGGGAAAATGAACACTGAAGCTTTCTTT.